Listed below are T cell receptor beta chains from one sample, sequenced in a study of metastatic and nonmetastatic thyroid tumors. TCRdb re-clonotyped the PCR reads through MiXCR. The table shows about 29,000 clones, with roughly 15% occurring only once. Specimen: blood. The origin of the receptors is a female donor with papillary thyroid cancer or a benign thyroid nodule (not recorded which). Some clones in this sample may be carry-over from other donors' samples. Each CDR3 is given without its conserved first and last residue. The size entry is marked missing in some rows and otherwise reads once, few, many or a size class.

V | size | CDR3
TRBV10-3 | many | AISESGDRGRYEQY
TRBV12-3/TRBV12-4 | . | ASSVGRGAF
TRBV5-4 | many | ASSLGPYGGNTIY
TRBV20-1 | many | SARERDLESYNEQF
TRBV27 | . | ASSGRQGYEQY
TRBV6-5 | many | ASSYGSTNEKLF
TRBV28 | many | ASSLGGEKLF
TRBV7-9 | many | ASSPLETQY
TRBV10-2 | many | ASSPPGELF
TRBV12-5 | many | ASGPKSGGAYNEQF
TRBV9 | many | ASSVDGNSYEQY
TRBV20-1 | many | SADDKGRYEQY
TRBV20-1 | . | SASLSGGPGEQF
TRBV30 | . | AWGPGQVAYELY
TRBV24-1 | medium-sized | ATSDLWGTGLPGELF
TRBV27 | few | ASKGLANTGELF
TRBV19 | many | ASSSKFPGRGGNQPQH
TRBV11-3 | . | ASSASGQSSEQY
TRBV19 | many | ASSINQETQY
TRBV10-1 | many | ASSESIGNTIY
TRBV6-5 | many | ASSYGGLGTEAF
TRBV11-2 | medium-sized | ASSLPLAGAYNEQF
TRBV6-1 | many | ASGRTGDGNTIY
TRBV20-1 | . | SAPSGLTTDTQY